Listed below are T cell receptor beta chains from one sample, sequenced in a study of early stage breast cancer tumors. Here immunoSEQ multiplex PCR was the method, and the copy in TCRdb shows in-frame clones only, minus some. The sample shows about 24,000 clones, about 67% of them seen only once. The sequenced sample consisted of breast tumor tissue. These receptor sequences come from a person between 60 and 70 years old with breast cancer. CDR3s include the opening cysteine and the closing phenylalanine or tryptophan. D genes are given only for firm matches. Rows give clone size only sometimes, using once, few, many, or a class for an expanded clone.

j_call: TRBJ1-5; clone_size: -; d_call: TRBD1; v_call: TRBV29-1; cdr3_aa: CSVTQGGNQPQHF; cdr3_nt: TGCAGCGTGACACAGGGGGGCAATCAGCCCCAGCATTTT
j_call: TRBJ2-7; clone_size: -; d_call: -; v_call: TRBV21-1; cdr3_aa: CANNRDRAYEQYF; cdr3_nt: TGTGCCAACAACCGGGACAGGGCCTACGAGCAGTACTTC
j_call: TRBJ1-5; clone_size: -; d_call: -; v_call: TRBV4-3; cdr3_aa: CASSQGRTDNQPQHF; cdr3_nt: TGCGCCAGCAGCCAAGGTCGGACAGACAATCAGCCCCAGCATTTT
j_call: TRBJ2-3; clone_size: -; d_call: TRBD2; v_call: TRBV6-5; cdr3_aa: CASSPGGTDTQYF; cdr3_nt: TGTGCCAGCAGCCCGGGGGGGACAGATACGCAGTATTTT
j_call: TRBJ2-1; clone_size: -; d_call: -; v_call: TRBV7-2; cdr3_aa: CASRPGGLNNEQFF; cdr3_nt: TGTGCCAGCAGGCCTGGAGGGCTCAACAATGAGCAGTTCTTC
j_call: TRBJ2-7; clone_size: once; d_call: -; v_call: TRBV7-2; cdr3_aa: CASSFGGDIYEQYF; cdr3_nt: TGTGCCAGCAGCTTCGGCGGGGATATCTACGAGCAGTACTTC
j_call: TRBJ1-4; clone_size: -; d_call: -; v_call: TRBV18; cdr3_aa: CASSPQGRGEKLFF; cdr3_nt: TGTGCCAGCTCCCCTCAGGGGAGAGGTGAAAAACTGTTTTTT
j_call: TRBJ1-5; clone_size: medium-sized; d_call: TRBD1; v_call: TRBV7-9; cdr3_aa: CASSLDGTGINQPQHF; cdr3_nt: TGTGCCAGCAGCTTAGATGGGACAGGGATCAATCAGCCCCAGCATTTT
j_call: TRBJ1-5; clone_size: few; d_call: -; v_call: TRBV28; cdr3_aa: CASSLRRDSPNQPQHF; cdr3_nt: TGTGCCAGCAGTTTAAGGAGGGACTCACCCAATCAGCCCCAGCATTTT
j_call: TRBJ2-5; clone_size: -; d_call: TRBD2; v_call: TRBV11-3; cdr3_aa: CASSPGRLAGGPRETQYF; cdr3_nt: TGTGCCAGCAGCCCAGGCAGGCTAGCGGGAGGGCCACGGGAGACCCAGTACTTC
j_call: TRBJ1-1; clone_size: -; d_call: -; v_call: TRBV28; cdr3_aa: CASSTYREGFTEAFF; cdr3_nt: TGTGCCAGCAGTACCTACAGGGAGGGGTTTACTGAAGCTTTCTTT
j_call: TRBJ2-3; clone_size: few; d_call: TRBD1; v_call: TRBV6-5; cdr3_aa: CASSTTGVGDTQYF; cdr3_nt: TGTGCCAGCAGTACGACAGGGGTGGGAGATACGCAGTATTTT
j_call: TRBJ1-2; clone_size: -; d_call: -; v_call: TRBV5-4; cdr3_aa: CASSLGGASSYGYTF; cdr3_nt: TGTGCCAGCAGCTTGGGTGGGGCTTCGAGCTATGGCTACACCTTC
j_call: TRBJ2-7; clone_size: -; d_call: TRBD2; v_call: TRBV5-1; cdr3_aa: CASRYGTSGSVPYEQYF; cdr3_nt: TGCGCCAGCAGATACGGGACTAGCGGGAGTGTCCCCTACGAGCAGTACTTC
j_call: TRBJ2-7; clone_size: -; d_call: -; v_call: TRBV27; cdr3_aa: CASSPFGDEQYF; cdr3_nt: TGTGCCAGCAGTCCCTTCGGGGACGAGCAGTACTTC